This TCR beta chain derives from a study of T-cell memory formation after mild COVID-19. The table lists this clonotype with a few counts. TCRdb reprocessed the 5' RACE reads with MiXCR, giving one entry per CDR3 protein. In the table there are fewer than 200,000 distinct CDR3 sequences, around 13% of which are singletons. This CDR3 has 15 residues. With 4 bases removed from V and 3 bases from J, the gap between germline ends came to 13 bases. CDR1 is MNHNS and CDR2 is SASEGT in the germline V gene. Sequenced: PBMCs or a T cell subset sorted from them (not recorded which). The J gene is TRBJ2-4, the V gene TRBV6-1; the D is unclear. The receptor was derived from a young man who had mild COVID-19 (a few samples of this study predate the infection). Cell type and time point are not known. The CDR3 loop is CASSAYRGFKNIQYF. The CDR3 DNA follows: TGTGCCAGCAGTGCGTACAGAGGTTTCAAAAACATTCAGTACTTC.